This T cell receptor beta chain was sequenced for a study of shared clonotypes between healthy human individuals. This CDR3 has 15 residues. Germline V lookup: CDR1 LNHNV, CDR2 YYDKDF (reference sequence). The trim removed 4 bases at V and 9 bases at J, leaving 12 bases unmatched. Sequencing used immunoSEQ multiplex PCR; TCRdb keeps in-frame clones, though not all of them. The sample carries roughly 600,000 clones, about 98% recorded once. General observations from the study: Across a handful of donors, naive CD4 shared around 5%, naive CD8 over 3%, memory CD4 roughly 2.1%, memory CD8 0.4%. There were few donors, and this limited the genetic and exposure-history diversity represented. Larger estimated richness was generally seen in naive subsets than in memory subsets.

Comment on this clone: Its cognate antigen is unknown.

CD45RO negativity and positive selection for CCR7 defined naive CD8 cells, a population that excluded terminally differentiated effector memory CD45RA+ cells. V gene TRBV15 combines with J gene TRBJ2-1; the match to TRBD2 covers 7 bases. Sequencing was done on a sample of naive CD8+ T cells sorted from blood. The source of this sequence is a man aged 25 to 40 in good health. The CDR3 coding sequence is TGTGCCACCAGCAAAGGGGACTACCTCAAGGGTGAGCAGTTCTTC. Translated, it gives CATSKGDYLKGEQFF.